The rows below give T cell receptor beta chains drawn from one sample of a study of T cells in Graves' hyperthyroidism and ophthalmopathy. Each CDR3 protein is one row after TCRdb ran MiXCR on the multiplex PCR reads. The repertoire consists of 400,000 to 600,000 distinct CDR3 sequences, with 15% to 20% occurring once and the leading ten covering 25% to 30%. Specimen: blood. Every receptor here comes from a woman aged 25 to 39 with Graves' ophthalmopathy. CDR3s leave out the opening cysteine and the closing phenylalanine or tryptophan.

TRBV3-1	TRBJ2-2	ASSQAPVGDYTGELF
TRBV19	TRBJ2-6	ASSTPRRANVLT
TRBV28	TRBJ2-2	ASSFPTSGELF
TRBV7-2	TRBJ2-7	ASSLPPSGHYEQY
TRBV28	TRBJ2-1	ASRTPGTGYANEQF
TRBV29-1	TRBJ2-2	SVPLNKPNTGELF
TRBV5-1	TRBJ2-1	ASRDTGTSRTYEQF
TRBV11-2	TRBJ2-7	ASSFSAGTSGSEQY
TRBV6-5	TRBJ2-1	ASSYSGTSFEQF
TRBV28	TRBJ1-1	ASRDERAEAF
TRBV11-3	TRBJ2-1	ASSLDGYNEQF